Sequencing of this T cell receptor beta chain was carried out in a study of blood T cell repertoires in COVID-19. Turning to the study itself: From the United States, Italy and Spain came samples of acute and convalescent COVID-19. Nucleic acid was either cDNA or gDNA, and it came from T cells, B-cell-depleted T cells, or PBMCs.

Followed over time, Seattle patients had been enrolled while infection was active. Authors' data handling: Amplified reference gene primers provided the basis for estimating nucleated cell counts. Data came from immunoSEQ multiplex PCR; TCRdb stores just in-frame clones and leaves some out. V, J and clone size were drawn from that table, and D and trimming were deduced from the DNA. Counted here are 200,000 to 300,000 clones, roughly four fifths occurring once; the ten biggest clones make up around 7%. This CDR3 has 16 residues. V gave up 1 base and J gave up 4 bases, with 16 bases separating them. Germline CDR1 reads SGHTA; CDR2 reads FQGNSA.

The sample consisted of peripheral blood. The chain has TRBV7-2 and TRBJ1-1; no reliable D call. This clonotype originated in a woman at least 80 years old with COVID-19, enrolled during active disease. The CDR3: CASSLGGFRYGTEAFF. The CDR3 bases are TGTGCCAGCAGCTTAGGAGGGTTCAGGTATGGCACTGAAGCTTTCTTT.